These T cell receptor beta chains were read from a single sample in a study of shared T cell receptors in the human thymus. The table came from immunoSEQ multiplex PCR; TCRdb's copy has only in-frame clones and leaves some out. In the table there are over 450,000 clones, around 78% of which are singletons. The data also belong to a second study, concerning human thymus T cells.

Sequencing used thymocytes. These receptors were collected from a boy under two years old with a congenital heart defect. Both conserved end residues are part of each CDR3. A D gene is named only where the DNA matches it firmly. Clone size is shown for a subset of rows, as once, few, many or a class of expanded clone.

TRBJ2-3,few,TRBD2,TRBV6-5,CASSSLAGGGDTQYF,TGTGCCAGCAGTTCCTTAGCGGGAGGAGGGGATACGCAGTATTTT
TRBJ2-1,-,TRBD2,TRBV25-1,CASRGISGINGINNEQFF,TGTGCCAGCAGGGGGATTAGCGGGATTAACGGGATTAACAATGAGCAGTTCTTC
TRBJ2-7,few,-,TRBV5-5,CASSSWWHYEQYF,TGTGCCAGCAGCTCCTGGTGGCACTACGAGCAGTACTTC
TRBJ2-3,once,TRBD1,TRBV7-9,CASSPLSQQGRDTDTQYF,TGTGCCAGCAGCCCCCTATCACAACAGGGGAGAGACACAGATACGCAGTATTTT
TRBJ1-1,-,-,TRBV5-4,CASSFHRAELSLDTEAFF,TGTGCCAGCAGCTTCCACAGGGCGGAACTTTCTCTCGACACTGAAGCTTTCTTT
TRBJ1-1,-,TRBD1,TRBV25-1,CASSAEGQGEATEAFF,TGTGCCAGCAGTGCCGAAGGGCAGGGGGAGGCCACTGAAGCTTTCTTT
TRBJ2-5,-,-,TRBV5-6,CASRKTGRKTQYF,TGTGCCAGCAGAAAAACAGGGCGAAAGACCCAGTACTTC
TRBJ2-5,-,-,TRBV7-6,CASSLATQRVPQETQYF,TGTGCCAGCAGCTTAGCAACCCAACGGGTCCCCCAAGAGACCCAGTACTTC
TRBJ2-5,-,TRBD1,TRBV7-9,CASSPDRGETQYF,TGTGCCAGCAGCCCCGACAGGGGAGAGACCCAGTACTTC
TRBJ2-1,-,TRBD2,TRBV4-2,CASSPGLARHNEQFF,TGTGCCAGCAGCCCGGGACTAGCGCGGCACAATGAGCAGTTCTTC
TRBJ1-5,-,-,TRBV30,CAWSVAGPRRQGLGQPQHF,TGTGCCTGGAGTGTGGCGGGGCCCCGGAGACAAGGTTTAGGGCAGCCCCAGCATTTT
TRBJ2-7,-,TRBD2,TRBV7-2,CASSSPLAGSHEQYF,TGTGCCAGCAGCTCCCCCCTAGCGGGATCCCACGAGCAGTACTTC
TRBJ1-2,few,TRBD1,TRBV14,CASSQVRDRGYGYTF,TGTGCCAGCAGCCAAGTCCGGGACAGGGGGTATGGCTACACCTTC
TRBJ2-3,-,TRBD2,TRBV27,CASGLRGLAGTDTQYF,TGTGCCAGCGGTTTGAGGGGACTAGCGGGCACAGATACGCAGTATTTT
TRBJ2-3,-,-,TRBV4-3,CASSLQRNTDTQYF,TGCGCCAGCAGCCTCCAGAGGAACACAGATACGCAGTATTTT